The sequence of this TCR beta chain was determined in a study of OX40 agonist ivuxolimab in advanced cancers. Study results and limitations: By week 6 at 0.1 to 3.0 mg/kg, blood CD4+ and CD8+ T cells had expanded clonally.

Trimming left V 5 bases short and J 7 bases short, with 11 bases between. This CDR3 region has 12 residues. Germline-derived CDR1 and CDR2 are MNHEY and SVGAGI. Assay used: immunoSEQ multiplex PCR; TCRdb lists only in-frame clones, some missing. The sample has about 18,000 clones; around two thirds are singletons. Sampled blood was obtained at baseline, cycle 4 day 1, and cycle 7 day 1. Comments on this clone: Its specificity is unknown.

V is TRBV6-5 and J is TRBJ1-2; the D gene is possibly TRBD1 (6 bases). The receptor comes from an adult with an advanced solid tumor such as melanoma, head and neck, liver or kidney cancer. The source material was CD4+ or CD8+ T cells sorted from blood, sampled in a trial of the OX40 agonist ivuxolimab. CDR3 sequence (DNA): TGTGCCAGCAGTCCCCAGGGGCTTGGCTACACCTTC. It translates to CASSPQGLGYTF.